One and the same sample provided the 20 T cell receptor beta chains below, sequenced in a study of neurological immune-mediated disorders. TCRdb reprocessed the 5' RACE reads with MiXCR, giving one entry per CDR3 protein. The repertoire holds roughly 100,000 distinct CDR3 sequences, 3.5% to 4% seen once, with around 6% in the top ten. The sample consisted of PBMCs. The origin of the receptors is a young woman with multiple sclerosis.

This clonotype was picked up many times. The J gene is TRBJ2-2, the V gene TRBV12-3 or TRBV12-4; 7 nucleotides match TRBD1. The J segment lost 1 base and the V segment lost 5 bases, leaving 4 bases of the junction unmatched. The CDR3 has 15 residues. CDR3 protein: CASSTGQMNTGELFF. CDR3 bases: TGTGCCAGCAGTACGGGACAGATGAACACCGGGGAGCTGTTTTTT.

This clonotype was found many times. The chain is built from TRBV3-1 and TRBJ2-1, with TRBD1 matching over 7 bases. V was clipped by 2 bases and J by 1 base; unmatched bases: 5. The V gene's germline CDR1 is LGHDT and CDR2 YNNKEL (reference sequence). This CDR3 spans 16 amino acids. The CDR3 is CASSQFRGHSYNEQFF. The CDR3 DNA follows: TGTGCCAGCAGCCAATTTAGGGGGCATTCCTACAATGAGCAGTTCTTC.

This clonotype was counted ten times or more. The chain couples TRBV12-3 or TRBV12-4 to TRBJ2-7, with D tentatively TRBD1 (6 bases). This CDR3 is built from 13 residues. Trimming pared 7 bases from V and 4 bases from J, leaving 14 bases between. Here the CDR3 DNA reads TGTGCCAGCACCTCGTCAGGGGTATACGAGCAGTACTTC. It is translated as CASTSSGVYEQYF.

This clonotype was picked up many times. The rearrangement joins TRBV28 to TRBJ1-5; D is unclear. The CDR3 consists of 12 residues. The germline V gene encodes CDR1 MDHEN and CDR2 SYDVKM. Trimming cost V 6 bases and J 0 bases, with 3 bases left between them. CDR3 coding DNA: TGTGCCAGCAGGTTTAGCAATCAGCCCCAGCATTTT. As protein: CASRFSNQPQHF.

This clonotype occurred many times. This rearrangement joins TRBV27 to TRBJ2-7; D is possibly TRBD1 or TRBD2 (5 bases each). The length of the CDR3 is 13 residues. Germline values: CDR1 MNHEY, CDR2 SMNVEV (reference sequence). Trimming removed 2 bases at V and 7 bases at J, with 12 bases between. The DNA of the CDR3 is TGTGCCAGCAGTTTAATGTCGGGGCGAGAGCAGTACTTC. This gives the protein CASSLMSGREQYF.

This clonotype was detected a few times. CDR3 in DNA: TGTGCCATCAGCGAAGTGGATATGGGCAAGCAGTACTTC. It translates to CAISEVDMGKQYF. The genes are TRBV10-3 and TRBJ2-7; D gene unclear. The V end was cut by 6 bases, the J end by 8 bases, with 17 bases between. Germline-derived CDR1 and CDR2 are ENHRY and SYGVKD. CDR3 length: 13 amino acids.

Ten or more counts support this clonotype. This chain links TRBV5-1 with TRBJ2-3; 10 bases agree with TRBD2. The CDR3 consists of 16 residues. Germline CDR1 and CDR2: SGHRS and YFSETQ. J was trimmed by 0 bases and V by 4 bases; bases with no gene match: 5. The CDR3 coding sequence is TGCGCCAGCAGCGCGAGGACTAGCGGAAGCACAGATACGCAGTATTTT. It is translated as CASSARTSGSTDTQYF.

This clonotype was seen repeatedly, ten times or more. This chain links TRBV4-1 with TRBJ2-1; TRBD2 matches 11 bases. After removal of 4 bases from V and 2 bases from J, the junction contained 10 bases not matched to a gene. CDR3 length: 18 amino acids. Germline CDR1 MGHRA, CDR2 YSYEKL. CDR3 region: CASSPLLAGGPPYNEQFF. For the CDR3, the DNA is TGCGCCAGCAGCCCGCTTCTAGCGGGGGGTCCCCCCTACAATGAGCAGTTCTTC.

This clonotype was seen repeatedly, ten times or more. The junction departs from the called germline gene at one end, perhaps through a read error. The CDR3 loop is CASSPLGQGTPLF. CDR3 sequence (DNA): TGTGCCAGCAGCCCCTTGGGACAGGGGACTCCCCTCTTC. The chain links TRBV7-2 to TRBJ2-4; 10 bases map to TRBD1. CDR1 SGHTA and CDR2 FQGNSA come from the germline V gene. This CDR3 spans 13 amino acids.

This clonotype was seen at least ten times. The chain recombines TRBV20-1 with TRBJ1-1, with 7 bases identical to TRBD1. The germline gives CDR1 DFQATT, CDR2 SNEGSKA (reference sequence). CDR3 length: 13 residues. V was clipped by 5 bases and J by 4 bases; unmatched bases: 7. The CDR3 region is CSAPGWTGTEAFF. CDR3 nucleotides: TGCAGTGCTCCCGGGTGGACAGGCACTGAAGCTTTCTTT.

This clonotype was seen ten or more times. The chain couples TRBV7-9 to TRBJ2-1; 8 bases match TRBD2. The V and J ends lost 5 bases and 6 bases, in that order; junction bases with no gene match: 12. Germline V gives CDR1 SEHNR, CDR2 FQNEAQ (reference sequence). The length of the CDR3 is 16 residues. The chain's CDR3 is CASSPTSGGGSNEQFF. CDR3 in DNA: TGTGCCAGCAGCCCAACTAGCGGAGGGGGGTCCAATGAGCAGTTCTTC.

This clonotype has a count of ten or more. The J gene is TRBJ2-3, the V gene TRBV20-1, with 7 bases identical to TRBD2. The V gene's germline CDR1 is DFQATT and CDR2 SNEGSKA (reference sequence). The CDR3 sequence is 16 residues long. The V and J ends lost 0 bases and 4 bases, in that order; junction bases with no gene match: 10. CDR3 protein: CSARDLAGVRADTQYF. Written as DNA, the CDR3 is TGCAGTGCTAGAGATCTCGCGGGGGTGCGTGCAGATACGCAGTATTTT.

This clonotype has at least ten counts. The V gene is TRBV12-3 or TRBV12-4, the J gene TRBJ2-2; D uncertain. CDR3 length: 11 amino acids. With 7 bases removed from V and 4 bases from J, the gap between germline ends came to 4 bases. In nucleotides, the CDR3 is TGTGCCAGCACCCGCACCGGGGAGCTGTTTTTT. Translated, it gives CASTRTGELFF.

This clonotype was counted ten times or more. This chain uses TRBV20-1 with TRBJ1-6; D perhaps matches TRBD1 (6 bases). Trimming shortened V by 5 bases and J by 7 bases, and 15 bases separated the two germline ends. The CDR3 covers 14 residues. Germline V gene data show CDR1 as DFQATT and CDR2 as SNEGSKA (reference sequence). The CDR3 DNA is TGCAGTGCTCCCCCCCGGACAGCGAATTCACCCCTCCACTTT. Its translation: CSAPPRTANSPLHF.

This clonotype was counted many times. The CDR3 sequence is CASSQDTYEQYF. CDR3 in DNA: TGTGCCAGCAGCCAAGATACCTACGAGCAGTACTTC. The chain employs TRBV3-1 and TRBJ2-7; D remains unclear. Germline V lookup: CDR1 LGHDT, CDR2 YNNKEL (reference sequence). This CDR3 comprises 12 residues. V lost 0 bases and J 2 bases, leaving 2 bases between the germline ends.

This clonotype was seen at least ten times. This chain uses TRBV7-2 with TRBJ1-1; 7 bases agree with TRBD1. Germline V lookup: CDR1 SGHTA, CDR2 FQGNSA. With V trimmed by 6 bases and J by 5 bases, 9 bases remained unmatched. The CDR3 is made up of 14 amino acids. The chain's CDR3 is CASRYTGVETEAFF. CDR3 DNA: TGTGCCAGCAGGTATACAGGGGTTGAGACTGAAGCTTTCTTT.

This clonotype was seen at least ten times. The CDR3 protein is CASRWGASGEGETQYF. The CDR3 DNA follows: TGCGCCAGCAGGTGGGGGGCTAGCGGGGAAGGAGAGACCCAGTACTTC. The genes are TRBV5-1 and TRBJ2-5; 9 nucleotides align to TRBD2. This CDR3 is 16 amino acids long. Germline assignment: CDR1 SGHRS and CDR2 YFSETQ. Trimming took 5 bases from V and 4 from J; bases not matched to a gene: 12.

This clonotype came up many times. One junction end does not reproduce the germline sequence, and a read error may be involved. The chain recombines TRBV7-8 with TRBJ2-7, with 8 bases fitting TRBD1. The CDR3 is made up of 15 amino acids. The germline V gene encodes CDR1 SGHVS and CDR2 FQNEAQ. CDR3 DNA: TGTGCCAGCAGCACCCCCAGGGGGCCATCCTCCGAGCAGTACTTC. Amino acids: CASSTPRGPSSEQYF. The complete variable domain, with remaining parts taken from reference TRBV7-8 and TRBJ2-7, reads GAGVSQSPRYKVAKRGQDVALRCDPISGHVSLFWYQQALGQGPEFLTYFQNEAQLDKSGLPSDRFFAERPEGSVSTLKIQRTQQEDSAVYLCASSTPRGPSSEQYFGPGTRLTVT.

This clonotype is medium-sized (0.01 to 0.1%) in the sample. The chain's CDR3 is CASSPRGTSSGNTIYF. Written as DNA, the CDR3 is TGTGCCAGCAGTCCTCGGGGGACGAGCTCTGGAAACACCATATATTTT. The gene calls are TRBV7-9 and TRBJ1-3, with D possibly being TRBD1 (5 bases). Germline V gene lookup returns CDR1 SEHNR and CDR2 FQNEAQ (reference sequence). The CDR3 runs 16 residues. V lost 6 bases and J 0 bases, leaving 15 bases between the germline ends.

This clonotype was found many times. The CDR3: CASSSPISYANTGELFF. In DNA, the CDR3 is TGTGCCAGCAGCTCACCAATTTCATACGCGAACACCGGGGAGCTGTTTTTT. V gene TRBV7-9 combines with J gene TRBJ2-2; no definite D call. The CDR3 consists of 17 residues. Germline CDR1 is SEHNR and CDR2 is FQNEAQ (reference sequence). V was trimmed by 4 bases and J by 0 bases, leaving 15 bases between them.